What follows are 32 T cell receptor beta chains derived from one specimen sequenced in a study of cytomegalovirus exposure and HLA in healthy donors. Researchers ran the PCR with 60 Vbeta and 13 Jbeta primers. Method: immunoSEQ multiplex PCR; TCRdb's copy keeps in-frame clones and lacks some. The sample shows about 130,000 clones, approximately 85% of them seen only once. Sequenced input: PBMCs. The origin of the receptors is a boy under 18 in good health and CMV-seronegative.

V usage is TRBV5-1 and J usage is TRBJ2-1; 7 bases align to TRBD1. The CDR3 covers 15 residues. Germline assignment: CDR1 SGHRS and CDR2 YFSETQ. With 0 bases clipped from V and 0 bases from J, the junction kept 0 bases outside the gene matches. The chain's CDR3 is CASSLGTGSYNEQFF. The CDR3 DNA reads TGCGCCAGCAGCTTGGGGACAGGCTCCTACAATGAGCAGTTCTTC.

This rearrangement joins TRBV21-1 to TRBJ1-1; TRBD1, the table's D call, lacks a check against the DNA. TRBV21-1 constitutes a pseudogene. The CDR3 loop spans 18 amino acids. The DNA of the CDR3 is TGTGCCAGCATGGGACGAGGGACAGGGGATACCATGAACACTGAAGCTTTCTTT. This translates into CASMGRGTGDTMNTEAFF.

The CDR3 loop reads CANGPDRVPYEQYF. The CDR3, as DNA: TGTGCCAACGGACCGGACAGGGTGCCCTACGAGCAGTACTTC. The V call is TRBV6-1, the J call TRBJ2-7; 8 bases are a match to TRBD1. Germline trimming cut 10 bases from V and 2 bases from J; bases unmatched to any gene: 10. CDR3 length equals 14 residues. Germline V gene data show CDR1 as MNHNS and CDR2 as SASEGT.

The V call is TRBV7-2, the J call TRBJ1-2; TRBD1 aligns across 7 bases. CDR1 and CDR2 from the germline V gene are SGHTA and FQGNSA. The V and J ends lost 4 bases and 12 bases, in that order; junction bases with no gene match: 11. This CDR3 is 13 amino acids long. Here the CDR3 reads CASSSRNHRGHTF. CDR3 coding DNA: TGTGCCAGCAGCTCCCGAAATCACAGGGGTCACACCTTC.

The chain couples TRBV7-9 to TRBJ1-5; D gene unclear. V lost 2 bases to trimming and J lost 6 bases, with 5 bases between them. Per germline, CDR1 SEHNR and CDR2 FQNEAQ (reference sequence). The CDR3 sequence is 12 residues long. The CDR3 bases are TGTGCCAGCAGCTTATCATCTCAGCCCCAGCATTTT. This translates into CASSLSSQPQHF.

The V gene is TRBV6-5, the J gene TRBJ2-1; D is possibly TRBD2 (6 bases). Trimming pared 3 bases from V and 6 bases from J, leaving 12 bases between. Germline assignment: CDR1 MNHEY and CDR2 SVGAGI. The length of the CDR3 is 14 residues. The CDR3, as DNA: TGTGCCAGCAGTTATAGCGGACTGCTCAATGAGCAGTTCTTC. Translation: CASSYSGLLNEQFF.

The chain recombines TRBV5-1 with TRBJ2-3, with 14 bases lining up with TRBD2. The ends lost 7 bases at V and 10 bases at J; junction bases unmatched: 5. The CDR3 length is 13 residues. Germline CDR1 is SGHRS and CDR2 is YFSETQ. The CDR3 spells CASSGLAGAPQYF. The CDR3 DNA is TGCGCCAGCTCGGGACTAGCGGGGGCTCCGCAGTATTTT. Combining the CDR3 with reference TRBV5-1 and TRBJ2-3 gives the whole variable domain KAGVTQTPRYLIKTRGQQVTLSCSPISGHRSVSWYQQTPGQGLQFLFEYFSETQRNKGNFPGRFSGRQFSNSRSEMNVSTLELGDSALYLCASSGLAGAPQYFGPGTRLTVL.

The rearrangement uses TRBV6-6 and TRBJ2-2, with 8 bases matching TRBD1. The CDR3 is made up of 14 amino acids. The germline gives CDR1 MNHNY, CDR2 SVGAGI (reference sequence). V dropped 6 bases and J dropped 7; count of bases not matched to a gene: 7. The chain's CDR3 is CASSTGTGFGELFF. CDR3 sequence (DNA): TGTGCCAGCAGCACCGGGACAGGCTTCGGGGAGCTGTTTTTT.

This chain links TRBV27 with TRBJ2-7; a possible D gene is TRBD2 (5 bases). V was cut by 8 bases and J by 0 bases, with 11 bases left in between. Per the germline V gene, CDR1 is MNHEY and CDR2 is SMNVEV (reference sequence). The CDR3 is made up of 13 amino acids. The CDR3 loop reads CASGEQSSYEQYF. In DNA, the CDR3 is TGTGCCAGCGGGGAGCAGAGCTCCTACGAGCAGTACTTC.

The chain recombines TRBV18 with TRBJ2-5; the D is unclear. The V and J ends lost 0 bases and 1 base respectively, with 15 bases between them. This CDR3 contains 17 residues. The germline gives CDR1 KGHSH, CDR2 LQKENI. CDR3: CASSPPVDGYSQETQYF. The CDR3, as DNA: TGTGCCAGCTCACCACCAGTCGACGGATACAGCCAAGAGACCCAGTACTTC.

CDR3 protein: CASSIRTGANYGYTF. The CDR3 DNA sequence: TGTGCCAGCAGCATCCGGACTGGAGCTAACTATGGCTACACCTTC. The gene calls are TRBV7-9 and TRBJ1-2; D not resolved. V dropped 5 bases and J dropped 0 bases, with 13 bases sitting between them. This CDR3 contains 15 residues. Per the germline V gene, CDR1 is SEHNR and CDR2 is FQNEAQ (reference sequence).

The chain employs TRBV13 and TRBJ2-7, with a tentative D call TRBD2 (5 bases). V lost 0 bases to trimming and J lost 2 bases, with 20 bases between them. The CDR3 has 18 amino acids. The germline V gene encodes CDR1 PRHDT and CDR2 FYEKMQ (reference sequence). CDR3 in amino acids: CASSLGGIEGRIPYEQYF. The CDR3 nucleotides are TGTGCCAGCAGCTTAGGTGGTATTGAGGGCCGCATACCCTACGAGCAGTACTTC.

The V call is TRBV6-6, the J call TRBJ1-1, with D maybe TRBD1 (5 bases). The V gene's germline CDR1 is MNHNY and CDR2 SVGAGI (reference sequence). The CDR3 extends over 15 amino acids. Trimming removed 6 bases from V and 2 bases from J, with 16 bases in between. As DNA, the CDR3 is TGTGCCAGCAGACCTCCCGGGGGGTCCAACACTGAAGCTTTCTTT. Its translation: CASRPPGGSNTEAFF.

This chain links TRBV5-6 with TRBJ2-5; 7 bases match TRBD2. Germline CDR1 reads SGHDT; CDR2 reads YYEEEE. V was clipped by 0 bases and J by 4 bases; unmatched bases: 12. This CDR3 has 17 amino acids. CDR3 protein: CASSLGVAGPKRETQYF. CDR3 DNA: TGTGCCAGCAGCTTGGGGGTAGCGGGCCCCAAGAGAGAGACCCAGTACTTC.

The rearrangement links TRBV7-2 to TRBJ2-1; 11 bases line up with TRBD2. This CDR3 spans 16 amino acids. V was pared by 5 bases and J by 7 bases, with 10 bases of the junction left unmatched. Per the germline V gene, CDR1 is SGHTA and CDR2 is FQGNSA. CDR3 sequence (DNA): TGTGCCAGCAGCCCAAGACTAGCGGGGTCGGGGAATGAGCAGTTCTTC. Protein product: CASSPRLAGSGNEQFF. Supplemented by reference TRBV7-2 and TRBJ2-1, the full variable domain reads GAGVSQSPSNKVTEKGKDVELRCDPISGHTALYWYRQSLGQGLEFLIYFQGNSAPDKSGLPSDRFSAERTGGSVSTLTIQRTQQEDSAVYLCASSPRLAGSGNEQFFGPGTRLTVL.

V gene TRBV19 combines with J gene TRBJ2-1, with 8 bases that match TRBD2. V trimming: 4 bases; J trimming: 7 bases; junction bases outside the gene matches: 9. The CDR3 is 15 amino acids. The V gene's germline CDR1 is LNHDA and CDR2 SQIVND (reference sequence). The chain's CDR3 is CASSTDRLAKNEQFF. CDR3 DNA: TGTGCCAGTAGTACCGACAGACTAGCGAAGAATGAGCAGTTCTTC.

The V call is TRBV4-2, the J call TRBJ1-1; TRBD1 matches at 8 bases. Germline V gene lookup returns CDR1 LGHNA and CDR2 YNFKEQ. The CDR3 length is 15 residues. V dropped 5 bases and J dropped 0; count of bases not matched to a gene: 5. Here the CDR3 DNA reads TGTGCCAGCAGCTCCGGGACAGGTTTGAACACTGAAGCTTTCTTT. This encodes CASSSGTGLNTEAFF.

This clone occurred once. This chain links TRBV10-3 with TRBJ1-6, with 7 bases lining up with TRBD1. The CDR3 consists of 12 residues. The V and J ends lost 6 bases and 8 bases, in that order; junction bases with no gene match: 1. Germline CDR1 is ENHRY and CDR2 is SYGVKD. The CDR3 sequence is CAISQGDSPLHF. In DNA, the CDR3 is TGTGCCATCAGCCAGGGGGATTCACCCCTCCACTTT.

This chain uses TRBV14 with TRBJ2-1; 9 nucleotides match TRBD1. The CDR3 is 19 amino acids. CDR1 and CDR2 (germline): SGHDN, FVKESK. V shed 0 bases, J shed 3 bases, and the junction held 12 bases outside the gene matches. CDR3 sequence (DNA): TGTGCCAGCAGCCAAGATCATCAATGGGACAGGGCAGGCTACAATGAGCAGTTCTTC. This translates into CASSQDHQWDRAGYNEQFF.

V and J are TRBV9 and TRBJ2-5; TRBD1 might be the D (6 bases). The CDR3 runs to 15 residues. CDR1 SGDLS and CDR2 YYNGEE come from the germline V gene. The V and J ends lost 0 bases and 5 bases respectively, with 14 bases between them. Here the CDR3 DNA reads TGTGCCAGCAGCGTAGATAGCACAGGGTCCGAGACCCAGTACTTC. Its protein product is CASSVDSTGSETQYF.

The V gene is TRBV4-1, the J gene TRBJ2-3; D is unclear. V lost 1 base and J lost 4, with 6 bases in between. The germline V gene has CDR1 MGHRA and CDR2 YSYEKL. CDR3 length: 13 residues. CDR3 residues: CASSQADSDTQYF. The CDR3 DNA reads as TGCGCCAGCAGCCAAGCAGACTCAGATACGCAGTATTTT.

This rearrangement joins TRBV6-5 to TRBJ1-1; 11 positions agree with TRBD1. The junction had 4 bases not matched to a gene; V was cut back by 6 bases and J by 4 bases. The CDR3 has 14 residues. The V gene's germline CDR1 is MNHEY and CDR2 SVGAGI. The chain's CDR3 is CASSLGQGGTEAFF. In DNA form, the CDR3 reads TGTGCCAGCAGCCTGGGACAGGGGGGCACTGAAGCTTTCTTT.

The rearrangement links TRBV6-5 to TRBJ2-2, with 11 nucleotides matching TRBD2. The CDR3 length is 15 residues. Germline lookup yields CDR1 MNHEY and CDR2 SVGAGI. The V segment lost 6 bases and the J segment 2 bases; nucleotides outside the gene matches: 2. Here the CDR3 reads CASRGLAGNTGELFF. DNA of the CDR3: TGTGCCAGCAGAGGACTAGCGGGCAACACCGGGGAGCTGTTTTTT.

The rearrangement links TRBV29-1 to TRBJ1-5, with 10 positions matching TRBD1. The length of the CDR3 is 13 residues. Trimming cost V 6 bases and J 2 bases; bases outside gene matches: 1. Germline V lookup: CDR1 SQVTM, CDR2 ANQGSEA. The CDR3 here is CSVGTGGNQPQHF. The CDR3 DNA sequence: TGCAGCGTCGGGACAGGGGGCAATCAGCCCCAGCATTTT. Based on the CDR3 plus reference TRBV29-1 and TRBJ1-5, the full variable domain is SAVISQKPSRDICQRGTSLTIQCQVDSQVTMMFWYRQQPGQSLTLIATANQGSEATYESGFVIDKFPISRPNLTFSTLTVSNMSPEDSSIYLCSVGTGGNQPQHFGDGTRLSIL.

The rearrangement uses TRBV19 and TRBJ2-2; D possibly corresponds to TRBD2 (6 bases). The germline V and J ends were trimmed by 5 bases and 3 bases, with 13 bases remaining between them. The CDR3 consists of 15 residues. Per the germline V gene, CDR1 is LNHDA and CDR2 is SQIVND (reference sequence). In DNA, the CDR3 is TGTGCCAGTAGTCCTCAAGGCGGGGACACCGGGGAGCTGTTTTTT. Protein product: CASSPQGGDTGELFF.

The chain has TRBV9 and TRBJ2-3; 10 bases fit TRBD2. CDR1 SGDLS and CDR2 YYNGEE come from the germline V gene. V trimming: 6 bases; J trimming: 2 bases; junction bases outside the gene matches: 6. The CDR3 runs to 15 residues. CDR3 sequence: CASTLSGGSTDTQYF. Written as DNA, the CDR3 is TGTGCCAGCACCCTTAGCGGGGGGTCCACAGATACGCAGTATTTT.

CDR3 loop: CASTLEAGIHEQYF. CDR3 bases: TGTGCCAGCACCCTGGAGGCCGGGATTCACGAGCAGTACTTC. V is TRBV5-4 and J is TRBJ2-7; D is possibly TRBD2 (5 bases). CDR1 and CDR2 from the germline V gene are SGHNT and YYREEE (reference sequence). This CDR3 contains 14 residues. The V gene lost 6 bases and the J gene lost 5 bases, with 18 bases spanning the gap. The variable domain in full, completed from reference TRBV5-4 and TRBJ2-7, reads ETGVTQSPTHLIKTRGQQVTLRCSSQSGHNTVSWYQQALGQGPQFIFQYYREEENGRGNFPPRFSGLQFPNYSSELNVNALELDDSALYLCASTLEAGIHEQYFGPGTRLTVT.

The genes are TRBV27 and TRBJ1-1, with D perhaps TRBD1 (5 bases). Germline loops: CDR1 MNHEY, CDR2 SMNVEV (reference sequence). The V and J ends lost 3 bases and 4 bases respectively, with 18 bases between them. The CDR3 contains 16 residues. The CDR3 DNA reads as TGTGCCAGCAGTTTTCTTCCCCGGGGGTCGGGCACTGAAGCTTTCTTT. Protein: CASSFLPRGSGTEAFF.

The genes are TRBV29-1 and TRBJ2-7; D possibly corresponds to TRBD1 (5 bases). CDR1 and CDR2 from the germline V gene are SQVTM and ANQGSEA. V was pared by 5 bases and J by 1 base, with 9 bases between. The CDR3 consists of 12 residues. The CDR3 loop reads CSVLQGSYEQYF. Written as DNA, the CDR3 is TGCAGCGTTTTGCAGGGATCCTACGAGCAGTACTTC.

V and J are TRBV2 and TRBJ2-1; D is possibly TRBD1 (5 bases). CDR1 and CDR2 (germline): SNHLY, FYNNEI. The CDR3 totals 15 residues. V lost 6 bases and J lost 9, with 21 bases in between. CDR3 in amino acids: CASRIQGALFSEQFF. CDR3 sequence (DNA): TGTGCCAGCAGGATCCAAGGGGCCCTATTTAGTGAGCAGTTCTTC.

The CDR3 bases are TGTGCCAGCAGTGGTAACGGACAGGGATGCACCTTC. It encodes CASSGNGQGCTF. The chain is built from TRBV27 and TRBJ1-2, with 8 nucleotides matching TRBD1. V was clipped by 5 bases and J by 13 bases; unmatched bases: 9. This CDR3 comprises 12 residues. From germline, CDR1 is MNHEY and CDR2 SMNVEV (reference sequence).

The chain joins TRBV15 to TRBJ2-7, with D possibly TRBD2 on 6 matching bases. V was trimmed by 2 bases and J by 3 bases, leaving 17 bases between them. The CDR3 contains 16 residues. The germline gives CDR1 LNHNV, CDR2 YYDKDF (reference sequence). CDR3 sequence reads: CATSRKLAVSVYEQYF. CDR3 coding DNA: TGTGCCACCAGCAGAAAATTAGCGGTATCAGTCTACGAGCAGTACTTC.